What follows is one TCR beta chain and its context. What it recognizes is unknown. The data stem from a study of CD8+ T cells in alopecia areata. Turning to the study itself: The study gave treated patients oral tofacitinib at 5 to 10 mg twice daily. Study observations and caveats: Among the top 100, expanded CD8+ clones were significantly decreased by tofacitinib, as was scalp clonality. Scalp samples also yield sequences from resident alphabeta T cells of normal skin.

Extraction and reverse transcription of RNA yielded cDNA as the sequencing template. The method was immunoSEQ multiplex PCR; TCRdb's version includes in-frame clones alone and lacks a portion of them. The profile shows 150,000 to 200,000 clones, approximately 50% of them singletons. Stated treatment: oral pan-JAK inhibitor, 5-10 mg twice daily. Obtained from alopecia areata patients were lesional scalp punch biopsies along with peripheral blood. This CDR3 region has 19 residues. Germline V gene sequence: CDR1 LGHNA, CDR2 YNFKEQ. After removal of 1 base from V and 0 bases from J, the junction contained 9 bases not matched to a gene.

V gene TRBV4-2 combines with J gene TRBJ1-1; 12 bases fit TRBD1. Sequencing was performed on CD8+ T cells sorted from blood, taken at week 52, from a patient treated with tofacitinib. This receptor was obtained from a human donor with alopecia areata. CDR3: CASSQVGQGATGMNTEAFF. In nucleotides, the CDR3 is TGTGCCAGCAGCCAAGTGGGACAGGGGGCAACAGGCATGAACACTGAAGCTTTCTTT.